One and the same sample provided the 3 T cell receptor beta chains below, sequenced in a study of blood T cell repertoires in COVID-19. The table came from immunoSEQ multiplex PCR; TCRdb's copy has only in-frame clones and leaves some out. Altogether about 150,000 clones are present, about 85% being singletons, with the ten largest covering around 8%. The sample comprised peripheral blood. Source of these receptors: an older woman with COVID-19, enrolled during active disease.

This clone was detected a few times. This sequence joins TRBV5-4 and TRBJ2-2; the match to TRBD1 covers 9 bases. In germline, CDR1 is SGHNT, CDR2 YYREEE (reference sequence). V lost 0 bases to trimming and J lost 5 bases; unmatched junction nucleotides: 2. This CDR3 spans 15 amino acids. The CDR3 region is CASSLEDRGTGELFF. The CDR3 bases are TGTGCCAGCAGCTTGGAGGACAGGGGAACCGGGGAGCTGTTTTTT.

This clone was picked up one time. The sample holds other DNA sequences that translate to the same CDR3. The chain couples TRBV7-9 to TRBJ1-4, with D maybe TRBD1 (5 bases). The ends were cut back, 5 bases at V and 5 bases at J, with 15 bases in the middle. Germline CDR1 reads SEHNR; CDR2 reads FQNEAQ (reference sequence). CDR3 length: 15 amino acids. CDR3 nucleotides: TGTGCCAGCAGCCCTCCGGGACGGGGGAATGAAAAACTGTTTTTT. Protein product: CASSPPGRGNEKLFF.

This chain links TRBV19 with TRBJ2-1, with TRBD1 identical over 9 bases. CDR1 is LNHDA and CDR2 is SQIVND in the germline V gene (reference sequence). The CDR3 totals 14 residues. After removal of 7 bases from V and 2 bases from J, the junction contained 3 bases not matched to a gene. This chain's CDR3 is CASKRQGAYNEQFF. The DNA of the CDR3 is TGTGCCAGTAAGAGACAGGGGGCCTACAATGAGCAGTTCTTC.